This T cell receptor beta chain was recovered during a study of long-term antiretroviral therapy in people with HIV. Study-level background: The earliest samples came about a decade before the 2015 immediate-ART recommendation. Study-level findings and limits: In samples taken after ART, diversity increased but remained below transplant donor control levels.

To note about this clone: Its antigen is undetermined.

Germline-derived CDR1 and CDR2 are SGHDT and YYEEEE. The CDR3 length is 14 residues. Trimming took 0 bases from V and 7 from J; bases not matched to a gene: 3. Each HIV participant was treated in the United States. Cryopreserved PBMC samples of about 0.9-10 million cells were used for DNA extraction. The run of the v3.0 immunoSEQ assay was at survey level. Generated by immunoSEQ multiplex PCR, the TCRdb table keeps only in-frame clones and is missing some. The sample holds about 23,000 clones, 75% to 90% seen once. The sequence was obtained from a man aged 45-60 years with HIV. The V call is TRBV5-6, the J call TRBJ1-2, with 10 bases aligning to TRBD1. Sequenced here: unsorted PBMCs, sampled 0.4 years after starting antiretroviral therapy. CDR3 DNA: TGTGCCAGCAGCTTGGGGGGACAGGGGCTTGGCTACACCTTC. Amino acids: CASSLGGQGLGYTF.